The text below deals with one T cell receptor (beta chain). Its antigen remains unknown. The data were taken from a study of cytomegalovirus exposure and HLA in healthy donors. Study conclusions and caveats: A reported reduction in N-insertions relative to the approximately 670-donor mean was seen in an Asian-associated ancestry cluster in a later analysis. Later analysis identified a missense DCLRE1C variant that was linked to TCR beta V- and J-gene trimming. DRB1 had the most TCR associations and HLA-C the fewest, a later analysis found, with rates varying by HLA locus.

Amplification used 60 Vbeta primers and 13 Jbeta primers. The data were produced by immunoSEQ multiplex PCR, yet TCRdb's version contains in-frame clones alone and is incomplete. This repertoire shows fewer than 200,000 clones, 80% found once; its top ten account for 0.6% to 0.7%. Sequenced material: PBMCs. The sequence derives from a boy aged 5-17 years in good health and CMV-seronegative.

This CDR3 reads CASSYSGGFIDTQYF. The CDR3 bases are TGTGCCAGCAGCTATAGCGGGGGCTTTATAGATACGCAGTATTTT. The chain is built from TRBV7-2 and TRBJ2-3; 9 positions agree with TRBD2. Trimming removed 4 bases from V and 5 bases from J; junction bases left unmatched: 7. This CDR3 region has 15 residues. Looked up from germline, CDR1 is SGHTA and CDR2 is FQGNSA.